The 8 T cell receptor beta chains listed next were all sequenced from one sample in a study of T-cell memory formation after mild COVID-19. TCRdb itself ran the 5' RACE reads through MiXCR, one entry per CDR3 protein. The sample carries 140,000 to 150,000 distinct CDR3 sequences, less than 25% recorded once. The sequencing sample was made of PBMCs or a T cell subset sorted from them (not recorded which). The receptors were gathered from an adult woman who had mild COVID-19 (a few samples of this study predate the infection). Cell type and time point are not known.

This clonotype was counted only a few times. V and J are TRBV7-9 and TRBJ2-1; 7 bases are a match to TRBD2. Germline assignment: CDR1 SEHNR and CDR2 FQNEAQ (reference sequence). J was trimmed by 6 bases and V by 5 bases; bases with no gene match: 7. The CDR3 has 14 residues. CDR3 nucleotides: TGTGCCAGCAGCCCTGGTGGGGGGGGCAATGAGCAGTTCTTC. It encodes CASSPGGGGNEQFF.

The gene calls are TRBV5-1 and TRBJ2-7; 12 bases are shared with TRBD1. CDR3 length: 16 residues. From germline, CDR1 is SGHRS and CDR2 YFSETQ. J was trimmed by 0 bases and V by 4 bases; bases with no gene match: 5. CDR3 DNA sequence: TGCGCCAGCAGCGGCAGGGGACAGGGGGCCTCCTACGAGCAGTACTTC. This encodes CASSGRGQGASYEQYF.

This clonotype showed up just a few times. This chain joins TRBV25-1 and TRBJ2-7; D uncertain. The germline gives CDR1 MGHDK, CDR2 SYGVNS. CDR3 length equals 13 residues. Trimming stripped 7 bases from V and 5 bases from J, with 15 bases between. The CDR3 DNA is TGTGCCAGCACAGACCCACCAGGAGACGAGCAGTACTTC. It specifies CASTDPPGDEQYF.

The rearrangement links TRBV11-1 to TRBJ2-3, with D tentatively TRBD2 (6 bases). Germline CDR1 and CDR2: SGHAT and FQDESV (reference sequence). This CDR3 region has 15 residues. V lost 5 bases and J lost 1, with 13 bases in between. The CDR3 bases are TGTGCCAGCAGCCCCCCGGGAGAGGGCACAGATACGCAGTATTTT. Translation: CASSPPGEGTDTQYF.

V usage is TRBV5-6 and J usage is TRBJ1-1; a weak D match, TRBD1 (6 bases). Germline V lookup: CDR1 SGHDT, CDR2 YYEEEE. The V end lost 2 bases, the J end lost 0 bases, and 14 bases lay between the germline ends. CDR3 size: 16 residues. The CDR3 here is CASSLGAGAMNTEAFF. The CDR3, as DNA: TGTGCCAGCAGCTTAGGGGCAGGGGCCATGAACACTGAAGCTTTCTTT.

The chain joins TRBV4-1 to TRBJ2-2, with D hard to call. Germline V lookup: CDR1 MGHRA, CDR2 YSYEKL. V was shortened by 0 bases and J by 7 bases, with 15 bases between the two germline ends. This CDR3 has 16 residues. CDR3 in amino acids: CASSQDPAPANGELFF. The CDR3 coding sequence is TGCGCCAGCAGCCAAGATCCCGCTCCGGCGAACGGGGAGCTGTTTTTT.

The chain couples TRBV30 to TRBJ1-4, with 8 bases aligning to TRBD1. The CDR3 is made up of 15 amino acids. The junction had 11 bases not matched to a gene; V was cut back by 1 base and J by 10 bases. The germline V gene encodes CDR1 GTSNPN and CDR2 SVGIG (reference sequence). CDR3 residues: CAWSALGQGVAKLFF. The DNA for the CDR3 is TGTGCCTGGAGTGCCTTAGGACAGGGAGTAGCAAAACTGTTTTTT.

This clonotype was recorded a few times. J is TRBJ2-4 and V is TRBV7-3; 8 bases are a match to TRBD1. Looked up from germline, CDR1 is SGHTA and CDR2 is FQGTGA. CDR3 length: 17 residues. V shed 3 bases, J shed 5 bases, and the junction held 12 bases outside the gene matches. Written as DNA, the CDR3 is TGTGCCAGCAGCTTGTCCGGGACAGGAGGGCTGGAAAACATTCAGTACTTC. Its translation: CASSLSGTGGLENIQYF.